What follows are 32 T cell receptor beta chains derived from one specimen sequenced in a study of T-cell reconstitution after alpha-beta-depleted transplantation in children. Preparation of the TCRbeta library was carried out with unique molecular identifiers. TCRdb ran MiXCR on the PCR reads and lists one entry per CDR3 protein. The repertoire consists of roughly 500,000 distinct CDR3 sequences, with more than 9% occurring once and the leading ten covering around 2%. The starting material was PBMCs, obtained before TCRalphabeta/CD19-depleted stem cell transplant. These receptors all come from a child aged 2 to 15 with inherited bone marrow failure, due to receive a stem cell transplant.

With regard to this clonotype: It may be a read error: a sequence one base away is much more abundant. The V gene is TRBV12-3 or TRBV12-4, the J gene TRBJ2-5; 8 positions agree with TRBD1. The CDR3 is 16 residues long. The DNA for the CDR3 is TGTGCCAGCAGTCCCCCCAAGACAGGGGTTCAAGAGACCGAGTACTTC. It translates to CASSPPKTGVQETEYF.

At least ten counts were recorded for this clonotype. This chain links TRBV10-2 with TRBJ2-1; unclear D gene. Germline V lookup: CDR1 WSHSY, CDR2 SAAADI. The germline V and J ends were trimmed by 7 bases and 1 base, with 8 bases remaining between them. The CDR3 contains 13 residues. CDR3 loop: CASKFRSYNEQFF. In nucleotides, the CDR3 is TGCGCCAGCAAATTTAGGTCCTACAATGAGCAGTTCTTC.

This clonotype was recorded at least ten times. The chain's CDR3 is CAISGIPGQETQYF. CDR3 nucleotide sequence: TGTGCCATCAGTGGGATCCCCGGTCAAGAGACCCAGTACTTC. This rearrangement joins TRBV10-3 to TRBJ2-5; no clear D. CDR1 ENHRY and CDR2 SYGVKD come from the germline V gene. This CDR3 spans 14 amino acids. Trimming shortened V by 4 bases and J by 2 bases, and 11 bases separated the two germline ends.

For this clonotype: Sequence at one end of the junction differs from germline and may be a read error. The chain combines TRBV20-1 with TRBJ2-5; TRBD2 agrees at 9 bases. This CDR3 region has 16 residues. CDR1 and CDR2 (germline): DFQATT, SNEGSKA (reference sequence). The CDR3 is CCARGWLAGAQETQYF. The CDR3, as DNA: TGCTGTGCTAGAGGCTGGTTAGCGGGAGCCCAAGAGACCCAGTACTTC.

This clonotype was observed at least ten times. The rearrangement links TRBV2 to TRBJ1-4, with 11 bases fitting TRBD1. Trimming took 6 bases from V and 4 from J; bases not matched to a gene: 4. The CDR3 runs 15 residues. Germline V lookup: CDR1 SNHLY, CDR2 FYNNEI. The DNA of the CDR3 is TGTGCCAGCAGGGACAGGGGGCATGATAATGAAAAACTGTTTTTT. Translation: CASRDRGHDNEKLFF.

This clonotype has at least ten counts. This rearrangement joins TRBV4-2 to TRBJ2-1; 7 bases are a match to TRBD1. The CDR3 is made up of 13 amino acids. The germline gives CDR1 LGHNA, CDR2 YNFKEQ. V lost 1 base and J lost 9; bases outside the gene matches: 3. DNA for the CDR3: TGTGCCAGCAGCCAAGCCAACAGGGGTGAGCAGTTCTTC. As protein: CASSQANRGEQFF.

This clonotype was found a few times. CDR3 loop: CASKEGGWAQETQYF. In DNA, the CDR3 is TGTGCCAGCAAGGAGGGGGGATGGGCACAAGAGACCCAGTACTTC. V gene TRBV7-2 combines with J gene TRBJ2-5; D could derive from TRBD1 or TRBD2 (6 bases each). CDR1 is SGHTA, CDR2 FQGNSA, per germline. This CDR3 comprises 15 residues. V was cut by 7 bases and J by 2 bases, with 17 bases left in between.

This clonotype was seen ten or more times. This chain connects TRBV5-1 to TRBJ1-1, with 9 nucleotides matching TRBD1. This CDR3 is built from 14 residues. Germline CDR1 SGHRS, CDR2 YFSETQ. The V segment lost 7 bases and the J segment 5 bases; nucleotides outside the gene matches: 9. The CDR3 DNA reads as TGCGCCAGCCGCTGGACAGGGGCAACGACTGAAGCTTTCTTT. Encoded protein: CASRWTGATTEAFF.

There are many counts of this clonotype. This rearrangement joins TRBV18 to TRBJ2-5, with D unresolved. The germline V gene has CDR1 KGHSH and CDR2 LQKENI. Trimming left V 5 bases short and J 6 bases short, with 13 bases between. CDR3 length: 13 amino acids. The CDR3 protein is CASSAEFIQTQYF. CDR3 nucleotide sequence: TGTGCCAGCTCAGCGGAGTTTATACAGACCCAGTACTTC.

This clonotype showed up many times. The genes are TRBV27 and TRBJ2-7; 10 bases fit TRBD1. The CDR3 is 15 residues long. The J segment lost 2 bases and the V segment lost 4 bases, leaving 5 bases of the junction unmatched. Germline V gene sequence: CDR1 MNHEY, CDR2 SMNVEV (reference sequence). CDR3 sequence (DNA): TGTGCCAGCAGTTACGCCGGGACAGGGGCCTACGAGCAGTACTTC. It specifies CASSYAGTGAYEQYF.

This clonotype appeared many times. The V gene is TRBV6-1, the J gene TRBJ1-4, with D perhaps TRBD1 (6 bases). Germline V gives CDR1 MNHNS, CDR2 SASEGT. The V end was cut by 1 base, the J end by 3 bases, with 9 bases between. The CDR3 runs 15 residues. This chain's CDR3 is CASSEEGDPNEKLFF. DNA for the CDR3: TGTGCCAGCAGTGAAGAGGGGGATCCTAATGAAAAACTGTTTTTT.

This clonotype was seen many times. The chain carries TRBV6-5 and TRBJ2-3; D unclear. Germline V gene data show CDR1 as MNHEY and CDR2 as SVGAGI. The CDR3 is 15 amino acids. Trimming removed 2 bases at V and 5 bases at J, with 14 bases between. The CDR3 sequence is CASSYTAAAGDTQYF. For the CDR3, the DNA is TGTGCCAGCAGTTACACCGCGGCTGCCGGAGATACGCAGTATTTT.

This clonotype was seen just once. A much larger clone lies a single base off, so this may be a read error. This rearrangement joins TRBV27 to TRBJ2-7; D unresolved. CDR1 MNHEY and CDR2 SMNVEV come from the germline V gene (reference sequence). This CDR3 spans 14 amino acids. This CDR3 is CASSTKWVPYDQYF. CDR3 DNA sequence: TGTGCCAGCAGTACTAAGTGGGTTCCCTACGACCAGTACTTC.

The rearrangement uses TRBV7-6 and TRBJ2-2; D not certain. The germline V and J ends were trimmed by 5 bases and 3 bases, with 19 bases remaining between them. CDR1 is SGHVS, CDR2 FNYEAQ, per germline. The CDR3 consists of 17 residues. The CDR3 nucleotides are TGTGCCAGCAGCCCAGGACCCGGACGCGGAGACACCGGGGAGCTGTTTTTT. Translating gives CASSPGPGRGDTGELFF.

This clonotype occurred many times. This chain joins TRBV15 and TRBJ2-7, with a tentative D call TRBD2 (5 bases). Deletions cut 0 bases from V and 1 base from J, with 13 bases between. This CDR3 region has 16 residues. Germline V lookup: CDR1 LNHNV, CDR2 YYDKDF (reference sequence). The CDR3 protein is CATSRDPTRGSYEQYF. The CDR3 DNA reads as TGTGCCACCAGCAGAGATCCCACCCGGGGATCCTACGAGCAGTACTTC. Based on the CDR3 plus reference TRBV15 and TRBJ2-7, the full variable domain is DAMVIQNPRYQVTQFGKPVTLSCSQTLNHNVMYWYQQKSSQAPKLLFHYYDKDFNNEADTPDNFQSRRPNTSFCFLDIRSPGLGDTAMYLCATSRDPTRGSYEQYFGPGTRLTVT.

This clonotype was observed at least ten times. This chain links TRBV7-6 with TRBJ2-5; D possibly corresponds to TRBD1 (6 bases). Trimming shortened V by 5 bases and J by 5 bases, and 18 bases separated the two germline ends. CDR1 SGHVS and CDR2 FNYEAQ come from the germline V gene. CDR3 size: 15 residues. The chain's CDR3 is CASSGWGQKRETQYF. In DNA, the CDR3 is TGTGCCAGCAGCGGTTGGGGGCAAAAGAGGGAGACCCAGTACTTC. Together with reference TRBV7-6 and TRBJ2-5, the CDR3 gives the full variable domain: GAGVSQSPRYKVTKRGQDVALRCDPISGHVSLYWYRQALGQGPEFLTYFNYEAQQDKSGLPNDRFSAERPEGSISTLTIQRTEQRDSAMYRCASSGWGQKRETQYFGPGTRLLVL.

This clonotype was observed at least ten times. The chain combines TRBV6-2 or TRBV6-3 with TRBJ1-1, with 10 bases fitting TRBD1. Germline values: CDR1 MNHEY, CDR2 SVGEGT. The V and J ends lost 2 bases and 0 bases, in that order; junction bases with no gene match: 6. This CDR3 has 17 residues. The DNA for the CDR3 is TGTGCCAGCAGTTACCCGGGACAGGGGAAAATGAACACTGAAGCTTTCTTT. Amino acids: CASSYPGQGKMNTEAFF.

The sample holds many counts of this clonotype. The chain carries TRBV10-1 and TRBJ2-1, with 10 positions matching TRBD2. With V trimmed by 9 bases and J by 4 bases, 18 bases remained unmatched. The CDR3 has 18 residues. The germline V gene has CDR1 WNHNN and CDR2 SYGVQD (reference sequence). Here the CDR3 reads CARIGTSVPLSNYNEQFF. The CDR3 nucleotides read TGCGCCAGGATCGGGACTAGCGTCCCACTCTCGAATTACAATGAGCAGTTCTTC.

This clonotype was observed a handful of times. The gene calls are TRBV30 and TRBJ2-6; D call uncertain. The V end was cut by 0 bases, the J end by 5 bases, with 11 bases between. The CDR3 runs to 15 residues. From germline, CDR1 is GTSNPN and CDR2 SVGIG (reference sequence). The CDR3 nucleotides are TGTGCCTGGAGTGTATCGAGAGGCTGGGCCAACGTCCTGACTTTC. It specifies CAWSVSRGWANVLTF.

This clonotype occurred many times. The chain recombines TRBV27 with TRBJ2-3, with D possibly matching TRBD2 (5 bases). Trimming removed 5 bases from V and 2 bases from J, with 14 bases in between. The germline CDR1 and CDR2 sequences are MNHEY and SMNVEV (reference sequence). The CDR3 totals 15 residues. The CDR3 is CASSPRGPPTDTQYF. CDR3 sequence (DNA): TGTGCCAGCAGTCCCCGGGGTCCTCCCACAGATACGCAGTATTTT.

The table lists this clonotype with a few counts. The rearrangement links TRBV5-1 to TRBJ1-2, with D perhaps matching TRBD1 (6 bases). Trimming took 4 bases from V and 8 from J, leaving 24 bases between them. This CDR3 contains 16 residues. The germline CDR1 and CDR2 sequences are SGHRS and YFSETQ. DNA of the CDR3: TGCGCCAGCAGCCCCTACGACCGCCCACCAGGGGACGGCTACACCTTC. It yields the protein CASSPYDRPPGDGYTF.

This clonotype was recorded at least ten times. V usage is TRBV9 and J usage is TRBJ2-3; D is uncertain. CDR1 is SGDLS and CDR2 is YYNGEE in the germline V gene. V dropped 0 bases and J dropped 6 bases, with 8 bases sitting between them. The CDR3 sequence is 13 residues long. In nucleotides, the CDR3 is TGTGCCAGCAGCGTAGTGTTGAGGGATACGCAGTATTTT. It specifies CASSVVLRDTQYF.

This clonotype has at least ten counts. The chain recombines TRBV12-5 with TRBJ2-3; D is unclear. CDR1 and CDR2 from the germline V gene are LGHNT and FRNRAP. This CDR3 contains 15 residues. V lost 3 bases and J 4 bases, leaving 14 bases between the germline ends. The CDR3: CASGLTDLGADTQYF. CDR3 bases: TGTGCTAGTGGTTTAACGGACCTGGGCGCAGATACGCAGTATTTT.

The chain carries TRBV5-1 and TRBJ2-5; D may be TRBD1 (5 bases). V lost 4 bases and J lost 0, with 10 bases in between. Germline assignment: CDR1 SGHRS and CDR2 YFSETQ. The CDR3 runs to 14 residues. The CDR3 bases are TGCGCCAGCAGCGAAAGGGGCAACCAAGAGACCCAGTACTTC. Its translation: CASSERGNQETQYF.

About this clonotype itself: This sequence may be a read error, since a much larger clone differs from it by one base. The chain carries TRBV20-1 and TRBJ2-7, with D possibly being TRBD1 (5 bases). The CDR3 runs 10 residues. Per the germline V gene, CDR1 is DFQATT and CDR2 is SNEGSKA (reference sequence). V lost 1 base and J lost 11, with 9 bases in between. The CDR3 nucleotides read TGCAGTGCTAGAGGCGGCAGGGAGTACTTC. Its protein is CSARGGREYF.

This clonotype was seen more than once but under ten times. The chain links TRBV18 to TRBJ2-7; D gene uncertain. The germline CDR1 and CDR2 sequences are KGHSH and LQKENI. This CDR3 spans 13 amino acids. Trimming cost V 4 bases and J 7 bases, with 14 bases left between them. CDR3 sequence: CASSQEPTWEQYF. DNA of the CDR3: TGTGCCAGCTCACAAGAACCTACCTGGGAGCAGTACTTC.

Comments on this clonotype: An end of the junction differs from the germline gene, which may be a read error. This chain uses TRBV30 with TRBJ2-7, with D possibly matching TRBD1 (6 bases). CDR1 and CDR2 from the germline V gene are GTSNPN and SVGIG (reference sequence). The CDR3 loop spans 12 amino acids. The CDR3 nucleotides read TGTGCCTGGAGAAATATACAGGGACGTCGCGACTTC. Translation gives CAWRNIQGRRDF.

Many counts were recorded for this clonotype. This sequence joins TRBV25-1 and TRBJ1-5; 11 nucleotides match TRBD1. Unmatched junction bases numbered 4, after V lost 3 bases and J lost 0 bases. CDR3 length: 17 amino acids. Germline V gene sequence: CDR1 MGHDK, CDR2 SYGVNS. The CDR3 protein is CASSDGQGAGSNQPQHF. For the CDR3, the DNA is TGTGCCAGCAGTGATGGACAGGGGGCTGGTAGCAATCAGCCCCAGCATTTT.

This clonotype occurred many times. The chain is built from TRBV12-3 or TRBV12-4 and TRBJ2-1; D possibly corresponds to TRBD2 (6 bases). The ends were cut back, 6 bases at V and 5 bases at J, with 14 bases in the middle. The CDR3 consists of 14 residues. DNA of the CDR3: TGTGCCAGCAGCTTACGGGGCGGGGACAATGAGCAGTTCTTC. As protein: CASSLRGGDNEQFF.

The rearrangement joins TRBV6-6 to TRBJ1-2, with TRBD1 identical over 9 bases. The germline V gene has CDR1 MNHNY and CDR2 SVGAGI (reference sequence). CDR3 length: 13 residues. V lost 6 bases and J lost 8; bases outside the gene matches: 7. CDR3 residues: CASSSQGAGGYTF. The CDR3 nucleotides are TGTGCCAGCAGCTCACAGGGGGCGGGAGGCTACACCTTC.

A few counts support this clonotype. V gene TRBV6-2 or TRBV6-3 combines with J gene TRBJ1-1; possibly TRBD1 for D (5 bases). Looked up from germline, CDR1 is MNHEY and CDR2 is SVGEGT. This CDR3 region has 13 residues. V was trimmed by 0 bases and J by 8 bases, leaving 10 bases between them. CDR3 coding DNA: TGTGCCAGCAGTTACTCGAGGTGGGGCGAAGCTTTCTTT. Translation gives CASSYSRWGEAFF.

Points on this clonotype: A junction end diverges from the germline sequence, so it may reflect a read error. The chain recombines TRBV11-2 with TRBJ2-1; maybe TRBD1 (5 bases). There are 14 residues in the CDR3. The germline CDR1 and CDR2 sequences are SGHAT and FQNNGV. CDR3: CACRAPNPTNEQFF. Written as DNA, the CDR3 is TGTGCCTGCAGGGCTCCCAATCCCACAAATGAGCAGTTCTTC. The entire variable domain, with the rest obtained from reference TRBV11-2 and TRBJ2-1, is as follows: EAGVAQSPRYKIIEKRQSVAFWCNPISGHATLYWYQQILGQGPKLLIQFQNNGVVDDSQLPKDRFSAERLKGVDSTLKIQPAKLEDSAVYLCACRAPNPTNEQFFGPGTRLTVL.